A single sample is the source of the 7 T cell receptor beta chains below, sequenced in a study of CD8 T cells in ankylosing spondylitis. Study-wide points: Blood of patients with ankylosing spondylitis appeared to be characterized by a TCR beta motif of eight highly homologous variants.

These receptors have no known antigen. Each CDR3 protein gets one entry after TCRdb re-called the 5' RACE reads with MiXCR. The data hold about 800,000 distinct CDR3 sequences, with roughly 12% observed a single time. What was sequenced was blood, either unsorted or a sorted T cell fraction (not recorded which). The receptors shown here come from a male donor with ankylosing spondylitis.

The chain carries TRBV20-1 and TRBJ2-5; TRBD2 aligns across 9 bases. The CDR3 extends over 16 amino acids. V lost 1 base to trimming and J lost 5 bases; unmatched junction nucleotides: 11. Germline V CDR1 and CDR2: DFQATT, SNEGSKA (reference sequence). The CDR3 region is CSARVSGRRVRETQYF. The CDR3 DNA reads TGCAGTGCTAGAGTTAGCGGGAGAAGGGTGCGGGAGACCCAGTACTTC.

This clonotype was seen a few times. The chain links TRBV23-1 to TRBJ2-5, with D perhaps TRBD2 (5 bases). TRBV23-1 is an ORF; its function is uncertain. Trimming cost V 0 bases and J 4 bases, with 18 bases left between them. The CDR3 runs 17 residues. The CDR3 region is CASSQSCCLARAETQYF. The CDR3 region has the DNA TGCGCCAGCAGTCAATCGTGTTGCCTAGCTAGGGCAGAGACCCAGTACTTC.

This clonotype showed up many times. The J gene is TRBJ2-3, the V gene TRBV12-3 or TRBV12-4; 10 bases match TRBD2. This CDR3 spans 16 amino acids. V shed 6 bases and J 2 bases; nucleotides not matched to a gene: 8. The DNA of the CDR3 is TGTGCCAGCAGCCCCGGGACTAGCGCTATCACAGATACGCAGTATTTT. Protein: CASSPGTSAITDTQYF.

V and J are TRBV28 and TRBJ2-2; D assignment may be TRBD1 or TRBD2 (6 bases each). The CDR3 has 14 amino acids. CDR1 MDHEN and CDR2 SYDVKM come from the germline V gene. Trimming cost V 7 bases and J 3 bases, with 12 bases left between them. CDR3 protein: CASIAGGDTGELFF. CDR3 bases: TGTGCCAGCATCGCCGGGGGCGACACCGGGGAGCTGTTTTTT.

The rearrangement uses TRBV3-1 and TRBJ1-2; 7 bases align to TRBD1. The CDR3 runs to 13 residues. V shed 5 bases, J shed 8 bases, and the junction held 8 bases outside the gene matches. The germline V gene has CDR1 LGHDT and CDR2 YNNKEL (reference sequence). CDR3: CASSNQGGPGYTF. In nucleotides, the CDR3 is TGTGCCAGCAGCAACCAAGGGGGCCCGGGCTACACCTTC. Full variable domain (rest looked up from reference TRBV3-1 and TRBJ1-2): DTAVSQTPKYLVTQMGNDKSIKCEQNLGHDTMYWYKQDSKKFLKIMFSYNNKELIINETVPNRFSPKSPDKAHLNLHINSLELGDSAVYFCASSNQGGPGYTFGSGTRLTVV.

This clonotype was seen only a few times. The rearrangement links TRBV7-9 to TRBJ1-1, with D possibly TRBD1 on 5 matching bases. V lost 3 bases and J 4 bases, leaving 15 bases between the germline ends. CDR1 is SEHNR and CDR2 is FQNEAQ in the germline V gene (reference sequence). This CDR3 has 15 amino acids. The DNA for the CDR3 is TGTGCCAGCAGCTTCCTGACAGCAGCCGGCACTGAAGCTTTCTTT. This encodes CASSFLTAAGTEAFF.

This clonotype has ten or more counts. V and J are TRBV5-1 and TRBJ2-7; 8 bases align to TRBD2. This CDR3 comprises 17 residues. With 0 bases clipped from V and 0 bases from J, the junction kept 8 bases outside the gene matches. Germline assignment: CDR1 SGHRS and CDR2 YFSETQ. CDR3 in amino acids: CASSLAGGDLSSYEQYF. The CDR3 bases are TGCGCCAGCAGCTTGGCGGGAGGGGACCTCAGCTCCTACGAGCAGTACTTC.